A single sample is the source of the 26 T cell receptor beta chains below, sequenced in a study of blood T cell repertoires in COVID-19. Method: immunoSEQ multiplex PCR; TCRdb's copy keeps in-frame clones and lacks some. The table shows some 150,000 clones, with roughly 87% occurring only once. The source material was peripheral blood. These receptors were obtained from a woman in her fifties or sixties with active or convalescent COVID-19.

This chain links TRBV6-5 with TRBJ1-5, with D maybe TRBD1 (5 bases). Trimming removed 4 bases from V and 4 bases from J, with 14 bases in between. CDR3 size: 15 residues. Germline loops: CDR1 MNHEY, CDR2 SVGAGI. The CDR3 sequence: CASSSVQGQNQPQHF. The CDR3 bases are TGTGCCAGCAGTTCCGTTCAGGGCCAAAATCAGCCCCAGCATTTT.

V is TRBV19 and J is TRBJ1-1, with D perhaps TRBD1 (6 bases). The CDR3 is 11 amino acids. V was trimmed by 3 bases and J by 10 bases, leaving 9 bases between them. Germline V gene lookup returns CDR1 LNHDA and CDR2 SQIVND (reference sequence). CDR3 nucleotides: TGTGCCAGTAGTATTAACAGGGCAGCTTTCTTT. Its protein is CASSINRAAFF.

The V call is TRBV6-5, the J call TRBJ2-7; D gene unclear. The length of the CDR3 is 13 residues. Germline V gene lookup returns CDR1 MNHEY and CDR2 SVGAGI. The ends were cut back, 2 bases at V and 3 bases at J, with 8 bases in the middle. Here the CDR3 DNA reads TGTGCCAGCAGTTACACCCTGAGCTACGAGCAGTACTTC. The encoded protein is CASSYTLSYEQYF.

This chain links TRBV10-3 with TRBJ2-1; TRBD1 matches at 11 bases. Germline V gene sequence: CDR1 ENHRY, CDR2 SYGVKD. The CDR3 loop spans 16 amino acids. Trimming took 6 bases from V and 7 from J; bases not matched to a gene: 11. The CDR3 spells CAIRRAGTGGENEQFF. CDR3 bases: TGTGCCATCAGACGGGCCGGGACAGGGGGGGAAAATGAGCAGTTCTTC.

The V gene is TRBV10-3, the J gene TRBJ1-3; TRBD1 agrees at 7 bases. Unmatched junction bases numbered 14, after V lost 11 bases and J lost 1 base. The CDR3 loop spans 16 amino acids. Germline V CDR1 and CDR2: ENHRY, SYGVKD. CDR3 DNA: TGTGCCTTCCGCGACACACAGGGGTCTTCTGGAAACACCATATATTTT. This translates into CAFRDTQGSSGNTIYF.

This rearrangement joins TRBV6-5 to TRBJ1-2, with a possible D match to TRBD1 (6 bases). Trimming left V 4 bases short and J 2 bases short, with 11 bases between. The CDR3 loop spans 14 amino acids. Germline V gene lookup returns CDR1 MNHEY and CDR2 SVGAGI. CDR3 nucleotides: TGTGCCAGCAGTTCGATACAGGGAAACTATGGCTACACCTTC. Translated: CASSSIQGNYGYTF.

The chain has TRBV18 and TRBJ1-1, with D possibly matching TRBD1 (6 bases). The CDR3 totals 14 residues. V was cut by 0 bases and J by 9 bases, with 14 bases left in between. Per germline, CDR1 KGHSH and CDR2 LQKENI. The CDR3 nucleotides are TGTGCCAGCTCACCACCGTCATATCAGGGGCAAGCTTTCTTT. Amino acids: CASSPPSYQGQAFF.

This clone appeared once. This chain's CDR3 is CAWSVQSGNTIYF. The CDR3 DNA is TGTGCCTGGAGTGTACAATCTGGAAACACCATATATTTT. The chain uses TRBV30 and TRBJ1-3; D is undetermined. The ends were cut back, 0 bases at V and 1 base at J, with 4 bases in the middle. Germline CDR1 and CDR2: GTSNPN and SVGIG (reference sequence). The CDR3 length is 13 residues.

CDR3 residues: CAAKAGTENTEAFF. The CDR3, as DNA: TGTGCCGCTAAGGCTGGGACAGAGAACACTGAAGCTTTCTTT. J is TRBJ1-1 and V is TRBV10-3; TRBD1 matches 7 bases. The CDR3 has 14 residues. CDR1 and CDR2 (germline): ENHRY, SYGVKD. Trimming took 11 bases from V and 1 from J; bases not matched to a gene: 10.

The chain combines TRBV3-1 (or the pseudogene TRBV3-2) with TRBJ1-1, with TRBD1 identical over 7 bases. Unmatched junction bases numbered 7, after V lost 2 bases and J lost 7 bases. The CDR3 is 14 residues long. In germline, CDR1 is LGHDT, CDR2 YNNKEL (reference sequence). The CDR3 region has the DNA TGTGCCAGCAGCCAACCTGCTAGACAGGGTGAAGCTTTCTTT. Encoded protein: CASSQPARQGEAFF.

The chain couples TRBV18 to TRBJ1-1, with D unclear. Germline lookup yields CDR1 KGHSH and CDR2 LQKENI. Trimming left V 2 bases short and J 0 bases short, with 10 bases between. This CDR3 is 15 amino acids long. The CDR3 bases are TGTGCCAGCTCACCAGATTACAGTGTGAACACTGAAGCTTTCTTT. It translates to CASSPDYSVNTEAFF.

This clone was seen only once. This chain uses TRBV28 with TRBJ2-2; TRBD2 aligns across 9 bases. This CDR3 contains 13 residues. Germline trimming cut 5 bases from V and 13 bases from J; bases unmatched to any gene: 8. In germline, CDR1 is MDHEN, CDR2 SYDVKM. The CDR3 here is CASSPSGVGGLFF. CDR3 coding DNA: TGTGCCAGCAGTCCTAGCGGGGTCGGTGGGCTGTTTTTT.

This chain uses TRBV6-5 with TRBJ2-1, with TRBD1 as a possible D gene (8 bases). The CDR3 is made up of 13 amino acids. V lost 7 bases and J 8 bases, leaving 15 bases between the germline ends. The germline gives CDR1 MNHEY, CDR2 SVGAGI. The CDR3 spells CASTVTGGDEQFF. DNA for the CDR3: TGTGCCAGCACCGTTACAGGGGGGGATGAGCAGTTCTTC.

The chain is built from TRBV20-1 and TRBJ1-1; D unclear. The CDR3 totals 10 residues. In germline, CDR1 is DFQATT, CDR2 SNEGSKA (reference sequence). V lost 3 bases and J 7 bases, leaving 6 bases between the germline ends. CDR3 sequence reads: CSARGREAFF. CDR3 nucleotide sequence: TGCAGTGCTAGGGGCCGTGAAGCTTTCTTT.

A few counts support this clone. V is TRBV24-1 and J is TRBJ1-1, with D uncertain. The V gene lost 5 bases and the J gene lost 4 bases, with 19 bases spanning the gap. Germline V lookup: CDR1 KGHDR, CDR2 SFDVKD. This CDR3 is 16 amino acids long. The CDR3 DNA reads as TGTGCCACCAGTGGGCTAACGATCAAGAGGTCCACTGAAGCTTTCTTT. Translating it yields CATSGLTIKRSTEAFF.

CDR3 DNA: TGTGCCAGCAGGGGCCAGAATAATTCACCCCTCCACTTT. Residues: CASRGQNNSPLHF. This chain links TRBV12-3 or TRBV12-4 with TRBJ1-6; no clear D gene. The CDR3 has 13 amino acids. Trimming stripped 6 bases from V and 5 bases from J, with 8 bases between.

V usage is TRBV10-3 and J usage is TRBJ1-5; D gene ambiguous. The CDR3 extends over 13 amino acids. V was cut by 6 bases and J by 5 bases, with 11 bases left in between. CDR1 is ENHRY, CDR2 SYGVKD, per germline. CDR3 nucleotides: TGTGCCATCAGCGATGACACCGATCAGCCCCAGCATTTT. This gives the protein CAISDDTDQPQHF.

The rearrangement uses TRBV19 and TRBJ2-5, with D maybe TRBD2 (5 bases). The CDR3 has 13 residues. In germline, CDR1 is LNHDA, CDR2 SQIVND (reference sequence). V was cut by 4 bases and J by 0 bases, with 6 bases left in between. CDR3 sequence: CASSRGNQETQYF. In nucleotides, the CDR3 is TGTGCCAGTAGTAGAGGGAACCAAGAGACCCAGTACTTC.

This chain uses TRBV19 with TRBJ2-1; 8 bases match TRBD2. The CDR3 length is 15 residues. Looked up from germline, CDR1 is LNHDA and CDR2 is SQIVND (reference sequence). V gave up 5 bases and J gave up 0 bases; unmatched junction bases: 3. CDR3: CASSESGGSYNEQFF. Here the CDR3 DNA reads TGTGCCAGTAGTGAAAGCGGGGGCTCCTACAATGAGCAGTTCTTC.

This CDR3 is CASSFSGNTDTQYF. CDR3 in DNA: TGTGCCAGCAGCTTTTCCGGGAACACAGATACGCAGTATTTT. J is TRBJ2-3 and V is TRBV7-2, with D perhaps TRBD2 (5 bases). V lost 3 bases and J lost 2, with 9 bases in between. The CDR3 is made up of 14 amino acids. Germline V CDR1 and CDR2: SGHTA, FQGNSA. The full variable domain, rest sourced from reference TRBV7-2 and TRBJ2-3, is GAGVSQSPSNKVTEKGKDVELRCDPISGHTALYWYRQSLGQGLEFLIYFQGNSAPDKSGLPSDRFSAERTGGSVSTLTIQRTQQEDSAVYLCASSFSGNTDTQYFGPGTRLTVL.

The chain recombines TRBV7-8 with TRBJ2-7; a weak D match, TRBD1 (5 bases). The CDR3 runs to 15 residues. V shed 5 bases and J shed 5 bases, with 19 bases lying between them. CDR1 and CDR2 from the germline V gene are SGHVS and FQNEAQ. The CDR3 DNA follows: TGTGCCAGCAGCGCGCGCAGATTTTCAGGGAACGAGCAGTACTTC. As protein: CASSARRFSGNEQYF.

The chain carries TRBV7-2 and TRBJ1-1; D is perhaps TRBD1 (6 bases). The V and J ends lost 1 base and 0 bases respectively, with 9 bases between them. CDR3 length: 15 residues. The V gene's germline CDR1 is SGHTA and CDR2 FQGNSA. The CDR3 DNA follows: TGTGCCAGCAGCTTAGTGGGGGACATGAACACTGAAGCTTTCTTT. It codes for CASSLVGDMNTEAFF.

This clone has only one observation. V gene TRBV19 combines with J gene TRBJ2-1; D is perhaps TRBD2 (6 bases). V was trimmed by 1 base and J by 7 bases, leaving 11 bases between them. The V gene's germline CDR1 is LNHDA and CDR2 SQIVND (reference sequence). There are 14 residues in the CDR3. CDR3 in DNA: TGTGCCAGTAGTATAGCGGGGGTTCTTAATGAGCAGTTCTTC. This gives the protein CASSIAGVLNEQFF.

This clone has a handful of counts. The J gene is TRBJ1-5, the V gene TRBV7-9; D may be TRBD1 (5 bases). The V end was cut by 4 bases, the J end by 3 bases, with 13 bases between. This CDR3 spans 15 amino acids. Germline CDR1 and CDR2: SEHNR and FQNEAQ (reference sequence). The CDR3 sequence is CASSSSGRDNQPQHF. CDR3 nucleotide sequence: TGTGCCAGCAGCTCATCTGGCAGGGACAATCAGCCCCAGCATTTT. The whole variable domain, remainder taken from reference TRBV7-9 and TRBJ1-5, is DTGVSQNPRHKITKRGQNVTFRCDPISEHNRLYWYRQTLGQGPEFLTYFQNEAQLEKSRLLSDRFSAERPKGSFSTLEIQRTEQGDSAMYLCASSSSGRDNQPQHFGDGTRLSIL.

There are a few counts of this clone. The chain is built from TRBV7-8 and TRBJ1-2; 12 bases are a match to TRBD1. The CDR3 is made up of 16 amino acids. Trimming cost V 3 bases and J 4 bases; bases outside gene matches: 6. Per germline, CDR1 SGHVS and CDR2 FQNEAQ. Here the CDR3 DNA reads TGTGCCAGCAGCTTTTGGGGGACAGGGGGCCGCTATGGCTACACCTTC. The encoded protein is CASSFWGTGGRYGYTF.

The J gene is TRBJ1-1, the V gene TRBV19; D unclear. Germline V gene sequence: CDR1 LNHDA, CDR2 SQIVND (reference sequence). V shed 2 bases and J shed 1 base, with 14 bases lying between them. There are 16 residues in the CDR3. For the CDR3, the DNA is TGTGCCAGTAGTATACCCCCCGGGGTCGGGAACACTGAAGCTTTCTTT. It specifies CASSIPPGVGNTEAFF.